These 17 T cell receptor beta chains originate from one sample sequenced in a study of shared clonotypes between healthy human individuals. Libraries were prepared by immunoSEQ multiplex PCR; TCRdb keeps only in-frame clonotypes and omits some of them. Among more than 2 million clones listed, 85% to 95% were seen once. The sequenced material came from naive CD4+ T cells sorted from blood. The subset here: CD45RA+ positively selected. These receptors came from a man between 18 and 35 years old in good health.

The CDR3 loop reads CASSRPGLRETQYF. Written as DNA, the CDR3 is TGCGCCAGCTCCCGGCCGGGGCTCAGAGAGACCCAGTACTTC. The chain is built from TRBV10-2 and TRBJ2-5; D could derive from TRBD1 or TRBD2 (5 bases each). V lost 8 bases to trimming and J lost 4 bases, with 17 bases between them. This CDR3 region has 14 residues. Germline values: CDR1 WSHSY, CDR2 SAAADI.

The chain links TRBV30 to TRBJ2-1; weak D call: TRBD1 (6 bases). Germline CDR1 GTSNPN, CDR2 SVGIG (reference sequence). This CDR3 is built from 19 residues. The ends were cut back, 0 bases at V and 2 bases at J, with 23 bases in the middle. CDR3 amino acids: CAWSVGGLDWAVAYNEQFF. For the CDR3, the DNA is TGTGCCTGGAGTGTAGGGGGTCTTGACTGGGCGGTCGCCTACAATGAGCAGTTCTTC.

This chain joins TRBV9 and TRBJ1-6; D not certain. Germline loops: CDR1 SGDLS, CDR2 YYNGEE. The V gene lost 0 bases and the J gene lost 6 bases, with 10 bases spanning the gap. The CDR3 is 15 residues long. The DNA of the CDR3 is TGTGCCAGCAGCGTAGGTCGAGAACGTAATTCACCCCTCCACTTT. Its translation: CASSVGRERNSPLHF. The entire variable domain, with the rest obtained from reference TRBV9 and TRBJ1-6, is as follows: DSGVTQTPKHLITATGQRVTLRCSPRSGDLSVYWYQQSLDQGLQFLIQYYNGEERAKGNILERFSAQQFPDLHSELNLSSLELGDSALYFCASSVGRERNSPLHFGNGTRLTVT.

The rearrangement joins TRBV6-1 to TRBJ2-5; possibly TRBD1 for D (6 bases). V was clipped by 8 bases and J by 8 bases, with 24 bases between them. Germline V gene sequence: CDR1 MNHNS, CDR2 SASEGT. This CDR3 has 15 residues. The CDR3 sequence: CASRSQGGNSLTQYF. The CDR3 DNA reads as TGTGCCAGCCGATCACAGGGCGGTAATTCTCTTACCCAGTACTTC.

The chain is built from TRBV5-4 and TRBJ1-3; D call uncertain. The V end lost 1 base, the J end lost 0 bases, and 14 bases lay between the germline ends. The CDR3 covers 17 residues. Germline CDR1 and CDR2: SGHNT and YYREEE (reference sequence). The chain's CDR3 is CASSLSGGGISGNTIYF. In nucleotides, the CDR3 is TGTGCCAGCAGCTTGTCAGGTGGTGGGATCTCTGGAAACACCATATATTTT. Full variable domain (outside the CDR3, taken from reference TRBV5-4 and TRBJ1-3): ETGVTQSPTHLIKTRGQQVTLRCSSQSGHNTVSWYQQALGQGPQFIFQYYREEENGRGNFPPRFSGLQFPNYSSELNVNALELDDSALYLCASSLSGGGISGNTIYFGEGSWLTVV.

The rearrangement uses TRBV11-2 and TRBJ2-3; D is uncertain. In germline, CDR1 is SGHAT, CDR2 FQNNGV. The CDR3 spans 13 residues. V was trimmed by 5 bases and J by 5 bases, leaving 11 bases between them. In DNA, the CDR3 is TGTGCCAGCAGCCAGGATGCAGGAGATACGCAGTATTTT. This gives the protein CASSQDAGDTQYF.

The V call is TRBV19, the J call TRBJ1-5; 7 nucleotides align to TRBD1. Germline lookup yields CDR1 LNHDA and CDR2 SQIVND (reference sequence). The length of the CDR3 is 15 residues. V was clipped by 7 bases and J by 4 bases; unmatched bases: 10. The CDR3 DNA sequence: TGTGCCAGTACCCCCGCGGGACAGACAAATCAGCCCCAGCATTTT. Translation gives CASTPAGQTNQPQHF.

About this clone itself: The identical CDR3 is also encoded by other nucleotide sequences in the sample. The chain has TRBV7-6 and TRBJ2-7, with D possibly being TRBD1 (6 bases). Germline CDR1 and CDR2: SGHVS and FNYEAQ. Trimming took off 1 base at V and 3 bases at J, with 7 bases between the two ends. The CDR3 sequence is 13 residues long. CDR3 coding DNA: TGTGCCAGCAGCTTAGTCAGGGGCTACGAGCAGTACTTC. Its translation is CASSLVRGYEQYF. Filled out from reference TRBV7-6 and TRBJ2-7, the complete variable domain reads GAGVSQSPRYKVTKRGQDVALRCDPISGHVSLYWYRQALGQGPEFLTYFNYEAQQDKSGLPNDRFSAERPEGSISTLTIQRTEQRDSAMYRCASSLVRGYEQYFGPGTRLTVT.

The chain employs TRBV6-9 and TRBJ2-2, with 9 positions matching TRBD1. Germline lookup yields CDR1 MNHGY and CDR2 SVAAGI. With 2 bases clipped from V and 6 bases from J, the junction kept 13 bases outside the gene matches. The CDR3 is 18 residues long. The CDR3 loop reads CASSYTWNRDRESGELFF. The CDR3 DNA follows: TGTGCCAGCAGTTATACATGGAACCGGGACAGGGAGTCCGGGGAGCTGTTTTTT.

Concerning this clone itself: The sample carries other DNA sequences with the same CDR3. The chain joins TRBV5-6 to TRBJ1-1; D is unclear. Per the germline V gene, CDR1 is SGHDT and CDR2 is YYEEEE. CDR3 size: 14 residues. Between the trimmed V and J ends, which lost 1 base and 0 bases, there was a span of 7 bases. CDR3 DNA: TGTGCCAGCAGCTTGCCGGCGGTGAACACTGAAGCTTTCTTT. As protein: CASSLPAVNTEAFF.

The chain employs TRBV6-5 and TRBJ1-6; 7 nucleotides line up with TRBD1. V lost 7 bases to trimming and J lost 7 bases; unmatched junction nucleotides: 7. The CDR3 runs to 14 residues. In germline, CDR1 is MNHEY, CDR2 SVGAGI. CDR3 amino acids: CASKLGQRNSPLHF. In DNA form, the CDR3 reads TGTGCCAGCAAGTTGGGACAGAGGAATTCACCCCTCCACTTT.

The CDR3 loop is CAWSVLVSETQYF. The CDR3 region has the DNA TGTGCCTGGAGTGTACTAGTGTCAGAGACCCAGTACTTC. The chain couples TRBV30 to TRBJ2-5, with a tentative D call TRBD2 (5 bases). The CDR3 runs to 13 residues. V shed 0 bases and J shed 4 bases, with 9 bases lying between them. From germline, CDR1 is GTSNPN and CDR2 SVGIG (reference sequence).

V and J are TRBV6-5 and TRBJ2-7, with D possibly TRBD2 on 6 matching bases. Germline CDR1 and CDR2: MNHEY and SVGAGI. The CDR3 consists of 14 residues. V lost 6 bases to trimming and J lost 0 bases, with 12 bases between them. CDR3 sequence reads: CASSLSGHSYEQYF. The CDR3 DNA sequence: TGTGCCAGCAGCTTGAGCGGGCACTCCTACGAGCAGTACTTC.

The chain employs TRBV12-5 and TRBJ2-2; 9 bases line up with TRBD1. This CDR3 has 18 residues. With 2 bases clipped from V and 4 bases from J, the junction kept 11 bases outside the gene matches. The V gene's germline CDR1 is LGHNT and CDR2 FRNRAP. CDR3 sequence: CASGLFPRWDRVTGELFF. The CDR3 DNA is TGTGCTAGTGGTTTGTTCCCTCGGTGGGACAGGGTCACCGGGGAGCTGTTTTTT. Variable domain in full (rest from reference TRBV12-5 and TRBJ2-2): DARVTQTPRHKVTEMGQEVTMRCQPILGHNTVFWYRQTMMQGLELLAYFRNRAPLDDSGMPKDRFSAEMPDATLATLKIQPSEPRDSAVYFCASGLFPRWDRVTGELFFGEGSRLTVL.

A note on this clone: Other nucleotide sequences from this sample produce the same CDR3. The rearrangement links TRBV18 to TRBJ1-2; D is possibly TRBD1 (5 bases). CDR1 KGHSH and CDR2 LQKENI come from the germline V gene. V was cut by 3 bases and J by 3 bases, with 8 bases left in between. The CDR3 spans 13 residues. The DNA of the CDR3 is TGTGCCAGCTCACCTTTGGGGGACTATGGCTACACCTTC. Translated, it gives CASSPLGDYGYTF. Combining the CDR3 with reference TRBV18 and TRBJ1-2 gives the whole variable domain NAGVMQNPRHLVRRRGQEARLRCSPMKGHSHVYWYRQLPEEGLKFMVYLQKENIIDESGMPKERFSAEFPKEGPSILRIQQVVRGDSAAYFCASSPLGDYGYTFGSGTRLTVV.

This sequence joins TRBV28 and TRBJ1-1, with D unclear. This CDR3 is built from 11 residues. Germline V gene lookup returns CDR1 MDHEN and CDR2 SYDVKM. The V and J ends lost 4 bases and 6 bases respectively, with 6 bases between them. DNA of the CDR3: TGTGCCAGCAGTTCAGGCCCTGAAGCTTTCTTT. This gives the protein CASSSGPEAFF.

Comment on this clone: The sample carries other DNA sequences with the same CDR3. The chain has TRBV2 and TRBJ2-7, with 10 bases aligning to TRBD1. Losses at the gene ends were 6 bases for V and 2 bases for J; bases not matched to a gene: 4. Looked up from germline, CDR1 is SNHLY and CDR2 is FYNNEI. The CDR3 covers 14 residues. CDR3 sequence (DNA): TGTGCCAGCAGAGGGGGACAGGGGACCTACGAGCAGTACTTC. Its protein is CASRGGQGTYEQYF.